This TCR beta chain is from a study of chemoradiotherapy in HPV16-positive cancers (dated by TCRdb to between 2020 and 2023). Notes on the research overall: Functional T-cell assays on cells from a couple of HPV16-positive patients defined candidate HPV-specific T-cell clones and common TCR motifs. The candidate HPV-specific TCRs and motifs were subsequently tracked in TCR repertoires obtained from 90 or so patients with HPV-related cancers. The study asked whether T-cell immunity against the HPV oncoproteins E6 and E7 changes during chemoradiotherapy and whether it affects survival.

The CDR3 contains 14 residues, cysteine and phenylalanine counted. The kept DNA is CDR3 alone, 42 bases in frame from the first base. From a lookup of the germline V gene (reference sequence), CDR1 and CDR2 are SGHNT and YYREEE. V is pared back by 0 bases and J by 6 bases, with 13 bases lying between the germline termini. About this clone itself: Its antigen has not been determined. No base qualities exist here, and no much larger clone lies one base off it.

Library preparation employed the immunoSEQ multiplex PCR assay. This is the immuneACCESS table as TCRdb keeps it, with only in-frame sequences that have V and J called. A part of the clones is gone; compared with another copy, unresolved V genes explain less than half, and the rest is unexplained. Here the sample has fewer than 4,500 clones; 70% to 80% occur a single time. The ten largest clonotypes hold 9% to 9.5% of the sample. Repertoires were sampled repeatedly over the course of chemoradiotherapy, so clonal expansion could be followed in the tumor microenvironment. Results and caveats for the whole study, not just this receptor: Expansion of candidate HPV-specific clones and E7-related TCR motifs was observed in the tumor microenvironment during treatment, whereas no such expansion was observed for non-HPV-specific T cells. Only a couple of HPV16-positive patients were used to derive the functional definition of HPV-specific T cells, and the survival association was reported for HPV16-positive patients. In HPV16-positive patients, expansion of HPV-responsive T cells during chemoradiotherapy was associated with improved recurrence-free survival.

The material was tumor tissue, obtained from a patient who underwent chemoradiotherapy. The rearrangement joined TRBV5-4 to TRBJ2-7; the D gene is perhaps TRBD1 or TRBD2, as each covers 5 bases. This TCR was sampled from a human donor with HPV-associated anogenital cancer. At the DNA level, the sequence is TGTGCCAGCAGCTTGGTCGGGACCCCGCTCGAGCAGTACTTC. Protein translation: CASSLVGTPLEQYF. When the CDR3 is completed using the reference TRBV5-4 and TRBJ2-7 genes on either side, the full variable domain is ETGVTQSPTHLIKTRGQQVTLRCSSQSGHNTVSWYQQALGQGPQFIFQYYREEENGRGNFPPRFSGLQFPNYSSELNVNALELDDSALYLCASSLVGTPLEQYFGPGTRLTVT.